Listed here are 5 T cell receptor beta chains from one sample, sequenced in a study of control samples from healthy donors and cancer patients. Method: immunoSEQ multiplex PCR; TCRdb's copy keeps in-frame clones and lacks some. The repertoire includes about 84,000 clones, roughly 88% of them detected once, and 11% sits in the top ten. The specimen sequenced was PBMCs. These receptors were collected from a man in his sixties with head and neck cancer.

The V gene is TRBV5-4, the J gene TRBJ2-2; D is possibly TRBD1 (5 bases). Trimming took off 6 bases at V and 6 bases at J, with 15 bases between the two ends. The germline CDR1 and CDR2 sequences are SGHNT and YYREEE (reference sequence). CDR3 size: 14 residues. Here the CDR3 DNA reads TGTGCCAGCACCCCAGGCCAGGGTTCCGGGGAGCTGTTTTTT. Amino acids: CASTPGQGSGELFF.

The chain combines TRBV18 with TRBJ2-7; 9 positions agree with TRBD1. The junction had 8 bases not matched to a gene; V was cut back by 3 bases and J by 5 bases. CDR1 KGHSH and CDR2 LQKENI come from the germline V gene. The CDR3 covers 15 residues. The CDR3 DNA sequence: TGTGCCAGCTCACCCGGGACAGGGTACTCAGACGAGCAGTACTTC. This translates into CASSPGTGYSDEQYF.

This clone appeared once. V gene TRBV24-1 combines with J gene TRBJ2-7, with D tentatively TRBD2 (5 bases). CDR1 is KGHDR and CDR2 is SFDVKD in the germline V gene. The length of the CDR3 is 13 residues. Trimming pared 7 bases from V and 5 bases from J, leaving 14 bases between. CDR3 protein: CATSSWRSHEQYF. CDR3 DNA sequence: TGTGCCACCAGCTCCTGGAGGTCCCACGAGCAGTACTTC.

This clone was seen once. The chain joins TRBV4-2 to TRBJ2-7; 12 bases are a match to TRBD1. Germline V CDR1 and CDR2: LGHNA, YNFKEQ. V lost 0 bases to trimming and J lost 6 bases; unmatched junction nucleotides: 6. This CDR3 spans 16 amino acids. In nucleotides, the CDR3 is TGTGCCAGCAGCCAAGAGGGACAGGGGGCTTTTGGCGAGCAGTACTTC. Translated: CASSQEGQGAFGEQYF.

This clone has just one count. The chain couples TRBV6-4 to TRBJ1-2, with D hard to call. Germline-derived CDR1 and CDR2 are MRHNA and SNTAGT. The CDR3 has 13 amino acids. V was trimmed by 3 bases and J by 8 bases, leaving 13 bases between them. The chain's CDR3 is CASSDSVGKGYTF. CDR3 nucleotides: TGTGCCAGCAGTGATTCAGTCGGGAAAGGCTACACCTTC.